These T cell receptor beta chains were read from a single sample in a study of blood T cell repertoires in COVID-19. Method: immunoSEQ multiplex PCR; TCRdb's copy keeps in-frame clones and lacks some. The repertoire holds 120,000 to 150,000 clones, with approximately 91% as singletons. Material: peripheral blood. These TCRs come from a human donor in a cohort sampled during active COVID-19. Both conserved end residues are trimmed from each CDR3. A D gene is named only where the DNA matches it firmly. The size field is filled for only some rows; it gives once, few, many or a size class.

TRBJ2-7	TRBD2	TRBV11-3	NA	ASSLRASGNYEQY
TRBJ1-5	TRBD1	TRBV27	NA	ASSPYRGGQPQH
TRBJ2-7	NA	TRBV27	NA	ASSQTGYEQY
TRBJ1-4	TRBD1	TRBV28	once	ASRLSGTGFNEKLF
TRBJ1-1	NA	TRBV7-9	NA	ASSSTLTDYNTEAF
TRBJ2-2	NA	TRBV6-6	few	ASSYSGRPGELF
TRBJ2-1	TRBD2	TRBV6-5	NA	ASSSPRLAGGLEQF
TRBJ1-2	TRBD1	TRBV5-6	NA	ASSLYLSGTVYGYT
TRBJ2-1	TRBD2	TRBV4-2	NA	ASSGSSGSGAYNEQF
TRBJ2-7	NA	TRBV30	NA	AWSVRGRNKYEQY
TRBJ1-1	TRBD1	TRBV5-1	NA	ASNPGGVGSMNTEAF
TRBJ1-5	NA	TRBV18	NA	ASSRTGGLGQPQH
TRBJ2-4	TRBD1	TRBV19	once	ASSAPGTGGNIQY
TRBJ2-5	NA	TRBV5-6	NA	ASSLEGLGVGETQY
TRBJ1-5	NA	TRBV7-9	NA	ASSLAGQDNQPQH
TRBJ1-2	TRBD1	TRBV14	few	ASSHSTGYGYT
TRBJ1-5	TRBD1	TRBV5-4	NA	ASSPKTGPRWWGREPQH
TRBJ2-1	NA	TRBV18	NA	ASSQKAGTSHYNEQF
TRBJ1-1	TRBD1	TRBV30	NA	AWMRGQGATEAF
TRBJ1-3	NA	TRBV28	NA	ASSLWGGDSGNTIY
TRBJ2-7	NA	TRBV5-1	NA	ASSHRPEGTYEQY
TRBJ1-2	TRBD1	TRBV7-9	NA	ASSSVTGAYGYT
TRBJ2-7	NA	TRBV6-5	NA	ASSRPGPSSGEQY
TRBJ1-1	NA	TRBV7-9	NA	ASSPRGNTEAF
TRBJ1-1	NA	TRBV25-1	NA	AVSGVWDTEAF